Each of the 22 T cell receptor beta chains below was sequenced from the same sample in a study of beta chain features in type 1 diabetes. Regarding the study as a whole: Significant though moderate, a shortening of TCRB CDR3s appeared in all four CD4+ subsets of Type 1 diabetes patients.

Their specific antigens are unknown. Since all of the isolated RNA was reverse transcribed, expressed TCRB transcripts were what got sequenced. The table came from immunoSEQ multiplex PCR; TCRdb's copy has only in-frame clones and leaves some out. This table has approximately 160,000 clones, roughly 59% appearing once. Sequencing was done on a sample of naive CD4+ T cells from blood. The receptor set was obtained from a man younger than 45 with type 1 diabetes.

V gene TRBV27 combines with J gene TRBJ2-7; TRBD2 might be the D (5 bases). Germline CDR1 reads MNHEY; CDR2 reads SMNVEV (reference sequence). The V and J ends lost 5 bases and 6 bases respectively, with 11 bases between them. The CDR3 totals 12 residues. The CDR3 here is CASSNPEGEQYF. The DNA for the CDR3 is TGTGCCAGCAGTAACCCCGAGGGCGAGCAGTACTTC.

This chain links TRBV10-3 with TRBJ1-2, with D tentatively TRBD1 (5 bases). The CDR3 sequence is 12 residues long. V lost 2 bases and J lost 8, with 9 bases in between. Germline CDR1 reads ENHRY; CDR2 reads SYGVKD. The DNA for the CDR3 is TGTGCCATCAGTGAGGCCGAGGGGGGCTACACCTTC. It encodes CAISEAEGGYTF.

This chain's CDR3 is CASKAGGSLWSDTQYF. CDR3 sequence (DNA): TGTGCCAGCAAGGCGGGGGGTTCGCTTTGGTCAGATACGCAGTATTTT. The V gene is TRBV28, the J gene TRBJ2-3; TRBD2 agrees at 8 bases. The CDR3 spans 16 residues. The ends lost 7 bases at V and 4 bases at J; junction bases unmatched: 13. Germline CDR1 and CDR2: MDHEN and SYDVKM.

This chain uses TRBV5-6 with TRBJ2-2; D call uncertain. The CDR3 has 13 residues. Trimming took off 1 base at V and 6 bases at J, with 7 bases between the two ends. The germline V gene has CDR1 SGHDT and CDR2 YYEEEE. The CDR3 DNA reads TGTGCCAGCAGCTTGTACGGTTCCGGGGAGCTGTTTTTT. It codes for CASSLYGSGELFF.

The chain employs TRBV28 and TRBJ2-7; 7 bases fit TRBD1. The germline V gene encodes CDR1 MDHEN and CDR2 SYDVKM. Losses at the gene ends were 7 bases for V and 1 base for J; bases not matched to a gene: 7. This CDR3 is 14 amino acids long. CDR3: CASIPQGPSYEQYF. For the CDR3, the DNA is TGTGCCAGCATCCCACAGGGGCCGTCCTACGAGCAGTACTTC.

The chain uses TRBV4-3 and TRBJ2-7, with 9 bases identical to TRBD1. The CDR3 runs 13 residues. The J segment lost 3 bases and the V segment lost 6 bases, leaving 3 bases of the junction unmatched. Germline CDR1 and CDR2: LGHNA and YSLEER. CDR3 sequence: CASRLTGGYEQYF. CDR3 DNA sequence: TGCGCCAGCAGGTTGACAGGGGGCTACGAGCAGTACTTC.

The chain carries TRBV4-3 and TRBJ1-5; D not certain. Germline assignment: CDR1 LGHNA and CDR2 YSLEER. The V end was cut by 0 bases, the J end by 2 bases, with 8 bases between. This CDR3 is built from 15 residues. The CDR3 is CASSQESGGNQPQHF. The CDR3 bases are TGCGCCAGCAGCCAAGAATCGGGCGGCAATCAGCCCCAGCATTTT.

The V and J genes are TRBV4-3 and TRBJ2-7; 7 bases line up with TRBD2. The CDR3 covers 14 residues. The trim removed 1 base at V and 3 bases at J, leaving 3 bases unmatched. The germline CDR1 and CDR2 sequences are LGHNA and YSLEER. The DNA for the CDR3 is TGCGCCAGCAGCCAAGTGTCGGGGGGCTACGAGCAGTACTTC. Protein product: CASSQVSGGYEQYF.

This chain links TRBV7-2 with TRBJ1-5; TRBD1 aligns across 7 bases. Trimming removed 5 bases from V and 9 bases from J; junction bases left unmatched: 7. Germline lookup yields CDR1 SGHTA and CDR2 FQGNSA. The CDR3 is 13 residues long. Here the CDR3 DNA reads TGTGCCAGCAGCCTCCCCCAGGGGGGGCCCCAGCATTTT. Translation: CASSLPQGGPQHF.

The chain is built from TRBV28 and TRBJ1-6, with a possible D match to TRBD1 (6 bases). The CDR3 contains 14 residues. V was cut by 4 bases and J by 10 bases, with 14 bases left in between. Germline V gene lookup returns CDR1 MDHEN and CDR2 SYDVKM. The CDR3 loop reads CASSYGQLMSPLHF. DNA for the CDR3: TGTGCCAGCAGTTACGGACAGTTGATGTCACCCCTCCACTTT.

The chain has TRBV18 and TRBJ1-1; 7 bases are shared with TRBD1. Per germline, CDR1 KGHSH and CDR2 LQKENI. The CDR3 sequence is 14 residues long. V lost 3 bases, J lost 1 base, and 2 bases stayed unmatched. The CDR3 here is CASSPRQGNTEAFF. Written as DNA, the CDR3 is TGTGCCAGCTCACCTAGACAGGGGAACACTGAAGCTTTCTTT.

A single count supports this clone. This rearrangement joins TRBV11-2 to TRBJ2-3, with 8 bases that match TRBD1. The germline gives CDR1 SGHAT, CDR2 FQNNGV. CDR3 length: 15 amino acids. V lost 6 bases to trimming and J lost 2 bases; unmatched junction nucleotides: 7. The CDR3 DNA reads TGTGCCAGCAGACGCGGACAGGGCAACACAGATACGCAGTATTTT. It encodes CASRRGQGNTDTQYF.

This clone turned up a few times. The CDR3 loop is CSVRGQFTDTQYF. DNA for the CDR3: TGCAGCGTTCGCGGACAGTTCACAGATACGCAGTATTTT. V and J are TRBV29-1 and TRBJ2-3, with a possible D match to TRBD1 (6 bases). V lost 5 bases to trimming and J lost 2 bases, with 11 bases between them. CDR3 length: 13 amino acids. From germline, CDR1 is SQVTM and CDR2 ANQGSEA.

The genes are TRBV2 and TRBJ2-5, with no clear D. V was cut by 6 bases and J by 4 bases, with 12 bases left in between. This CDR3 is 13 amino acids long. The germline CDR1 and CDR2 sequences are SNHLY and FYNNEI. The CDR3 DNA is TGTGCCAGCAGCCCGACCTTGGGAGAGACCCAGTACTTC. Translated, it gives CASSPTLGETQYF.

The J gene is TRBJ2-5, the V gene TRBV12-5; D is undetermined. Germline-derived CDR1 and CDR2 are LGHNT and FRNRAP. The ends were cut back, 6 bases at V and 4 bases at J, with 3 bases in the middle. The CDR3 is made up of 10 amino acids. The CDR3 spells CASGRETQYF. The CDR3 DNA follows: TGTGCTAGTGGCAGAGAGACCCAGTACTTC.

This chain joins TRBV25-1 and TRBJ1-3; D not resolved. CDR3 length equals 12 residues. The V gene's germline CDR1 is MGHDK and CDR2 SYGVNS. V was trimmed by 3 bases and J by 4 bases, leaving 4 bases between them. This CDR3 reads CASSDQGNTIYF. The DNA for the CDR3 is TGTGCCAGCAGTGACCAGGGAAACACCATATATTTT.

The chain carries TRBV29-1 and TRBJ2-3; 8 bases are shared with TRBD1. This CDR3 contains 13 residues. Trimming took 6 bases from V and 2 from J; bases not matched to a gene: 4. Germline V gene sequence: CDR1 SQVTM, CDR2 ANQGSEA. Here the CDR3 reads CSVDRGVTDTQYF. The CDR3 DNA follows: TGCAGCGTCGACAGGGGTGTCACAGATACGCAGTATTTT.

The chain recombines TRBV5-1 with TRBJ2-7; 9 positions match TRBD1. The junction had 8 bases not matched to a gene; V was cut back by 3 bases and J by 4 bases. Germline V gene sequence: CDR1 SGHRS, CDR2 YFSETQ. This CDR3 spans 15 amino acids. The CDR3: CASSSQRTGDYEQYF. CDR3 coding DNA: TGCGCCAGCAGCTCCCAACGGACAGGGGATTACGAGCAGTACTTC.

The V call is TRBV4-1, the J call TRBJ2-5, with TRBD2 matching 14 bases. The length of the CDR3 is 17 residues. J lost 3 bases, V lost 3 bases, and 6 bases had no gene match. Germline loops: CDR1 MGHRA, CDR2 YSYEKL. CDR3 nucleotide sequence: TGCGCCAGCAGCCAGGAAGGACTAGCGGGGGGAGAAGAGACCCAGTACTTC. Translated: CASSQEGLAGGEETQYF.

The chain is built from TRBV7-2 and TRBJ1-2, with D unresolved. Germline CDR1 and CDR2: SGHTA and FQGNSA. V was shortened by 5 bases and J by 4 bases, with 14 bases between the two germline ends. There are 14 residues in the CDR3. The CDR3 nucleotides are TGTGCCAGCAGCCCCACGCGGGCGGGCTATGGCTACACCTTC. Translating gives CASSPTRAGYGYTF.

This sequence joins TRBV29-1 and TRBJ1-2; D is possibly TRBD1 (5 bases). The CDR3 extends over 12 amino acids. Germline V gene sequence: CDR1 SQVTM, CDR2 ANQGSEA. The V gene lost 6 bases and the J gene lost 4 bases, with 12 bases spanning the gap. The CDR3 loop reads CSVYRDPYGYTF. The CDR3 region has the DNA TGCAGCGTCTACCGGGACCCCTATGGCTACACCTTC.

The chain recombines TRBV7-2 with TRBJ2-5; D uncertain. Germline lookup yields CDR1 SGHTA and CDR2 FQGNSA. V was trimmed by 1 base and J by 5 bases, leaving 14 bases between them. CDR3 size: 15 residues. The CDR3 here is CASSLVGTAEETQYF. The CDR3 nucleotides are TGTGCCAGCAGCTTAGTAGGCACGGCCGAGGAGACCCAGTACTTC.